This TCR beta chain was retrieved from a study of tumor-infiltrating lymphocytes in localized non-small cell lung cancer. Profiling relied on immunoSEQ multiplex PCR, and the TCRdb table lists in-frame clones only, not all of them. The data contain 10,000 to 15,000 clones, 60% to 70% of them singletons. CDR1 LGHNA and CDR2 YNFKEQ come from the germline V gene. The CDR3 is made up of 15 amino acids. V was clipped by 0 bases and J by 1 base, with 7 bases between them. Findings and caveats of the study: Available tissue quantity limited TCR sequencing to a patient subset. T-cell fraction did not differ between immunotypes IM1 and IM2.

This clone ranks as medium-sized. Its antigen is unidentified. The chain combines TRBV4-2 with TRBJ2-1; D is undetermined. The receptor's source is a human donor with non-small cell lung cancer. The sequencing sample was made of lung tumor tissue. DNA for the CDR3: TGTGCCAGCAGCCAAGAGGGTAGATCCTACAATGAGCAGTTCTTC. Translation: CASSQEGRSYNEQFF.